Included here is one T cell receptor (beta chain) sequence, with context. Its target antigen remains unknown. No quality values exist for individual bases; no much larger clone is one base distant. The same CDR3 also results from other DNA sequences found in this sample. The donors were included in the validation cohort of over a hundred subjects, a group kept apart from the approximately 700-subject first cohort. Library preparation used the immunoSEQ multiplex PCR assay. Regarding the original processing steps: A statistical classification framework was built to diagnose cytomegalovirus status from the catalog of TCR beta chain sequences. Entries here come from immuneACCESS through TCRdb and include only in-frame sequences with V and J called. Some clones fail to appear in such tables; in the studies checked, an unresolved V gene covers under half of the shortfall, and the cause of the remainder is unknown. The DNA gave D and trimming, while V, J and clone size come from that table. Here the sample has around 300,000 clones; 65% to 90% occur a single time. Of the sample, 0.9% to 1.1% is held by the ten largest clones.

This sample was taken from a study of cytomegalovirus exposure and HLA in healthy donors (dated by TCRdb to about 2017). About the study as a whole: The approximately 710 repertoires of the first cohort and the roughly 110 validation repertoires were produced on the same platform, according to a later analysis. The study aimed to test whether signatures of past pathogen exposure could be identified by cataloging public T cell receptors. In addition to the first cohort of 650 to 800 subjects, a separate validation cohort of 130 or so different subjects was used. The study combined high-throughput TCR immunosequencing, statistical association of individual TCRs with disease status, and machine learning to predict cytomegalovirus infection status. The full study reports these points: The classifier was reported to diagnose cytomegalovirus status with high specificity and sensitivity in both the original and validation cohorts. The study gave a list of about 160 TCR beta chains associated with cytomegalovirus. The authors suggested that the approach could potentially be extended to other disease states and immunological phenotypes. A later analysis lacked HLA typing for the validation cohort, so it scored co-occurrence in that cohort across all 120 repertoires. A few of the identified cytomegalovirus-associated TCR beta chains were confirmed in vitro to be specific for cytomegalovirus antigens. Most TCR sequences were seen in very few donors, while some public TCRs were found in many individuals. A later analysis found that TCRs clustered in the first cohort also tended to co-occur in the roughly 120 validation repertoires, with approximately 93% of cluster scores above 0.

Between the V and J ends, shortened by 2 bases and 5 bases respectively, the junction contains 9 bases. CDR1 and CDR2, per the germline V gene, are MDHEN and SYDVKM. The CDR3 numbers 13 residues from cysteine through phenylalanine. Just CDR3 DNA is preserved here, 39 bases in frame from base 1. Sequences were obtained from PBMCs. The receptor comes from a woman under 30 in good health and CMV-seronegative. The rearrangement combines TRBV28 with TRBJ1-2, with a tentative D gene TRBD1 over 5 matching bases. The CDR3 is CASSLGRGYGYTF. The DNA is as follows: TGTGCCAGCAGTTTAGGAAGGGGATATGGCTACACCTTC.